The entry below describes one T cell receptor (beta chain). This CDR3 is 14 amino acids long. Between the trimmed V and J ends, which lost 2 bases and 1 base, there was a span of 8 bases. The V gene's germline CDR1 is MNHEY and CDR2 SVGAGI. The sample belongs to a study of blood T cell repertoires in COVID-19. Background on the study: Whether acute or convalescent, the COVID-19 samples came from the United States, Italy and Spain.

In the original processing: It was from reference gene primer amplification that nucleated cell counts were estimated. Using immunoSEQ multiplex PCR, the repertoire was profiled, and TCRdb retains in-frame clones only, with some absent. Clone size and V and J calls were adopted from that table, with D and trimming inferred from the DNA. The data show about 250,000 clones, with approximately 85% seen just once and about 4.1% held by the top ten. Participants, about 18 to 90 years old, spanned under 30 US areas. Cohort 3 donors counted as recovered after two negative PCRs, clearance, or resolved symptoms.

The chain combines TRBV6-5 with TRBJ1-1, with D tentatively TRBD1 (6 bases). The source is a woman under 40 who had recovered from COVID-19. Sequencing was performed on PBMCs or T cells enriched from blood (not recorded which). The CDR3 DNA reads TGTGCCAGCAGTTACGGACAGCAGAACACTGAAGCTTTCTTT. Encoded protein: CASSYGQQNTEAFF.